Below, 10 T cell receptor beta chains from the same sample are listed, as sequenced in a study of OX40 agonist ivuxolimab in advanced cancers. Produced via immunoSEQ multiplex PCR; TCRdb's table is partial and in-frame only. The table includes some 66,000 clones, roughly 82% detected once. The starting material was CD4+ or CD8+ T cells sorted from blood, obtained in a trial of the OX40 agonist ivuxolimab. These receptors originate from an adult with an advanced solid tumor such as melanoma, head and neck, liver or kidney cancer.

This chain connects TRBV7-9 to TRBJ1-2; TRBD1 might be the D (5 bases). V lost 4 bases, J lost 1 base, and 16 bases lay in between. The CDR3 covers 16 residues. Per the germline V gene, CDR1 is SEHNR and CDR2 is FQNEAQ (reference sequence). CDR3: CASSSLLRDDNYGYTF. The CDR3 DNA follows: TGTGCCAGCAGCTCCCTACTCCGGGACGATAACTATGGCTACACCTTC.

The CDR3 here is CASSGGGTDTQYF. The CDR3, as DNA: TGTGCCAGTTCCGGCGGGGGGACAGATACGCAGTATTTT. J is TRBJ2-3 and V is TRBV19; TRBD2 matches 8 bases. Germline CDR1 reads LNHDA; CDR2 reads SQIVND (reference sequence). The CDR3 loop spans 13 amino acids. V trimming: 8 bases; J trimming: 3 bases; junction bases outside the gene matches: 4.

The chain couples TRBV7-6 to TRBJ2-2; D gene uncertain. Germline CDR1 SGHVS, CDR2 FNYEAQ. The CDR3 spans 19 residues. V shed 3 bases and J shed 4 bases, with 24 bases lying between them. CDR3 protein: CASSFTLKAPKGSTGELFF. Written as DNA, the CDR3 is TGTGCCAGCAGCTTTACCCTCAAGGCCCCCAAGGGTAGCACCGGGGAGCTGTTTTTT.

This chain connects TRBV6-5 to TRBJ2-5; maybe TRBD1 (5 bases). CDR1 is MNHEY and CDR2 is SVGAGI in the germline V gene. The germline V and J ends were trimmed by 5 bases and 5 bases, with 9 bases remaining between them. The CDR3 contains 12 residues. The CDR3 DNA follows: TGTGCCAGCAGTAGGGGTTGGGAGACCCAGTACTTC. Its protein product is CASSRGWETQYF.

The V call is TRBV29-1, the J call TRBJ2-3; 11 bases agree with TRBD1. Germline V gene lookup returns CDR1 SQVTM and CDR2 ANQGSEA. The CDR3 covers 13 residues. The trim removed 7 bases at V and 13 bases at J, leaving 13 bases unmatched. For the CDR3, the DNA is TGCAGCGCCCCGGGACAGGGGGAGATAGTGGAGTATTTT. Its translation: CSAPGQGEIVEYF.

This chain joins TRBV2 and TRBJ1-2, with D hard to call. The CDR3 totals 16 residues. Trimming pared 2 bases from V and 3 bases from J, leaving 16 bases between. The V gene's germline CDR1 is SNHLY and CDR2 FYNNEI. The CDR3 sequence: CASSELGGILDYGYTF. The CDR3 DNA reads as TGTGCCAGCAGTGAACTAGGTGGGATTCTGGACTATGGCTACACCTTC. The variable domain in full, completed from reference TRBV2 and TRBJ1-2, reads EPEVTQTPSHQVTQMGQEVILRCVPISNHLYFYWYRQILGQKVEFLVSFYNNEISEKSEIFDDQFSVERPDGSNFTLKIRSTKLEDSAMYFCASSELGGILDYGYTFGSGTRLTVV.

The rearrangement links TRBV7-9 to TRBJ2-3; no reliable D call. This CDR3 contains 16 residues. V was pared by 1 base and J by 2 bases, with 13 bases between. The V gene's germline CDR1 is SEHNR and CDR2 FQNEAQ (reference sequence). CDR3 sequence reads: CASSLGSASYTDTQYF. CDR3 coding DNA: TGTGCCAGCAGCTTAGGCTCAGCCTCTTACACAGATACGCAGTATTTT.

The chain employs TRBV7-9 and TRBJ2-1, with 9 bases that match TRBD2. Germline lookup yields CDR1 SEHNR and CDR2 FQNEAQ (reference sequence). The V segment lost 0 bases and the J segment 8 bases; nucleotides outside the gene matches: 11. This CDR3 has 17 residues. The CDR3 nucleotides read TGTGCCAGCAGCTTAGCTCGGGCGGGAGGGCTTTTGGATGAGCAGTTCTTC. This codes for CASSLARAGGLLDEQFF.

This clone was seen a single time. This chain connects TRBV4-1 to TRBJ2-2, with D possibly TRBD2 on 5 matching bases. Trimming cost V 5 bases and J 4 bases, with 17 bases left between them. From germline, CDR1 is MGHRA and CDR2 YSYEKL. The CDR3 contains 16 residues. The CDR3 nucleotides read TGCGCCAGCAGCGGAGGCGGGCCGGCCGTCACCGGGGAGCTGTTTTTT. Encoded protein: CASSGGGPAVTGELFF.

The chain couples TRBV19 to TRBJ2-5; D gene unclear. CDR1 is LNHDA and CDR2 is SQIVND in the germline V gene (reference sequence). This CDR3 is built from 13 residues. Trimming removed 3 bases from V and 5 bases from J, with 10 bases in between. The CDR3 DNA reads as TGTGCCAGTAGTATCGGCTATTCCGAGACCCAGTACTTC. Amino acid sequence: CASSIGYSETQYF.